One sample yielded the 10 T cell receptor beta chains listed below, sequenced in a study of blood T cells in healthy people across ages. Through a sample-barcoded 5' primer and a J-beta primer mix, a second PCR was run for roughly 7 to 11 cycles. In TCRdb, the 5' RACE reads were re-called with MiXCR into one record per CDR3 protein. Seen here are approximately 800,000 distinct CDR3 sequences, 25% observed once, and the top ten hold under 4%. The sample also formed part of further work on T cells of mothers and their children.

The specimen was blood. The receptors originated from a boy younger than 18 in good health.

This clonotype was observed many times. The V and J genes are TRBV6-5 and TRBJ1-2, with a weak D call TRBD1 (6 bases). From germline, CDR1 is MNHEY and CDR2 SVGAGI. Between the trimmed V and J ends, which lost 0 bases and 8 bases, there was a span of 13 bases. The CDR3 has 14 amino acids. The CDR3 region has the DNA TGTGCCAGCAGTTACTCTGGGGGGGCGGAAGGCTACACCTTC. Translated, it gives CASSYSGGAEGYTF.

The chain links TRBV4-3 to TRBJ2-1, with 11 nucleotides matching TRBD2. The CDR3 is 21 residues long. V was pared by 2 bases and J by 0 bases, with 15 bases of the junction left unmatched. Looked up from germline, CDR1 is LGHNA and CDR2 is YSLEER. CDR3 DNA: TGCGCCAGCAGCCAAAATCGGGCTAGCGGGGGGTTTTATGGCTCCTACAATGAGCAGTTCTTC. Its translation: CASSQNRASGGFYGSYNEQFF.

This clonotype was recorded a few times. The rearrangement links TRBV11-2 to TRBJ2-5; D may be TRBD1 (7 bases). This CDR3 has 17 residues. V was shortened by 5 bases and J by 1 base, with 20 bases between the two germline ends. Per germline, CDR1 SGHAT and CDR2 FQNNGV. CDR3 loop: CASSQGGPNGVQETQYF. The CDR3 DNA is TGTGCCAGCAGCCAGGGGGGTCCTAACGGGGTCCAAGAGACCCAGTACTTC.

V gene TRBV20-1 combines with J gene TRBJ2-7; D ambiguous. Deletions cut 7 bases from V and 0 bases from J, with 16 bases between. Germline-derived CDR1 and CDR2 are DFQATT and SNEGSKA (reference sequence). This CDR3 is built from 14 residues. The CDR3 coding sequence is TGCAGTGTGACGGACCGTAAGAGCTCCTACGAGCAGTACTTC. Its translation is CSVTDRKSSYEQYF.

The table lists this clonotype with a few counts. CDR3 DNA sequence: TGTGCCAGCAGTTTCTCAGGGAGCAATCAGCCCCAGCATTTT. Translated, it gives CASSFSGSNQPQHF. This chain links TRBV12-3 or TRBV12-4 with TRBJ1-5, with a tentative D call TRBD1 (5 bases). V lost 3 bases and J 1 base, leaving 7 bases between the germline ends. This CDR3 comprises 14 residues.

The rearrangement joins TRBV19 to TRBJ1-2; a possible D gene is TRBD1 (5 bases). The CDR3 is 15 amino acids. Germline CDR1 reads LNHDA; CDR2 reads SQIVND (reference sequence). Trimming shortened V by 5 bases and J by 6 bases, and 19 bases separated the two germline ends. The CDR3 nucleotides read TGTGCCAGTAGTCCTGGGGCGACGCGGACTCATGGCTACACCTTC. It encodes CASSPGATRTHGYTF.

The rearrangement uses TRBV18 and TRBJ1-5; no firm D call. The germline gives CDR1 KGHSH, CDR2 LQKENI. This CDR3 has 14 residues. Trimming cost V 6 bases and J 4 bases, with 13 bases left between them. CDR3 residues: CASSREGPNQPQHF. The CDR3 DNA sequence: TGTGCCAGCTCCCGCGAAGGTCCTAATCAGCCCCAGCATTTT.

CDR3 coding DNA: TGTGCCAGCAGAAGCGGGGACAGGGGGTCCTATGGCTACACCTTC. Amino acids: CASRSGDRGSYGYTF. The chain couples TRBV27 to TRBJ1-2, with 11 nucleotides matching TRBD1. Germline V gene lookup returns CDR1 MNHEY and CDR2 SMNVEV (reference sequence). CDR3 length: 15 amino acids. V lost 6 bases, J lost 4 bases, and 7 bases stayed unmatched.

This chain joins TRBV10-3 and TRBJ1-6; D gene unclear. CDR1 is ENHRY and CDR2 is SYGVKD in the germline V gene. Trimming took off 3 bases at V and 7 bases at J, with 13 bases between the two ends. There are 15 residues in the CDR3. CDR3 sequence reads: CAISDVLGGNSPLHF. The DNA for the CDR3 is TGTGCCATCAGTGACGTACTCGGTGGAAATTCACCCCTCCACTTT.

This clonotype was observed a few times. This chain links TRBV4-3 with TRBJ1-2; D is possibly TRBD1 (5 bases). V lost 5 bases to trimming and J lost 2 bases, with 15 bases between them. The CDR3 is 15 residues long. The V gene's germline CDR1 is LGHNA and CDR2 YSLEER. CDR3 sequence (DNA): TGCGCCAGCAGCGGTGGGGCCGGAGGCAACTATGGCTACACCTTC. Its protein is CASSGGAGGNYGYTF.